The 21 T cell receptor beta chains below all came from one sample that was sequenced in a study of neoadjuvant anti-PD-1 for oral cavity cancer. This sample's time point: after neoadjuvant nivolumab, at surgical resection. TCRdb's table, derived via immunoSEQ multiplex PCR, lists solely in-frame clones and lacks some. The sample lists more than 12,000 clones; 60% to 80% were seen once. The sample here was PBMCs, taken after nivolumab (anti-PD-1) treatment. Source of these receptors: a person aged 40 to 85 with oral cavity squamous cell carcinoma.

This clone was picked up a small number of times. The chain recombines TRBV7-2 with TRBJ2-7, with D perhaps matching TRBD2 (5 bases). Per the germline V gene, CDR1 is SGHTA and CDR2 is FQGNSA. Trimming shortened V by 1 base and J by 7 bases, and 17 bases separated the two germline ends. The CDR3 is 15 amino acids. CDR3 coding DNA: TGTGCCAGCAGCTTAGAGGGTAGTTTCAGGAGGGAGCAGTACTTC. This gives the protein CASSLEGSFRREQYF.

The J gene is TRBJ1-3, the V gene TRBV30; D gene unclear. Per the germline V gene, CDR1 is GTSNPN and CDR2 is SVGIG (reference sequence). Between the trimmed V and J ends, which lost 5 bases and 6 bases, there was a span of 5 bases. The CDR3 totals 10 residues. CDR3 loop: CAWAINTIYF. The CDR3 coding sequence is TGTGCCTGGGCCATAAACACCATATATTTT.

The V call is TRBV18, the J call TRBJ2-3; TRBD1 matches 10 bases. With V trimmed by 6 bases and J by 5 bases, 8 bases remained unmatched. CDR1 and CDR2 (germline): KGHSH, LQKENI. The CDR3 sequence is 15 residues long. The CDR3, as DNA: TGTGCCAGCTCTGCGACCGGGACAGGGGAAGATACGCAGTATTTT. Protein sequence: CASSATGTGEDTQYF.

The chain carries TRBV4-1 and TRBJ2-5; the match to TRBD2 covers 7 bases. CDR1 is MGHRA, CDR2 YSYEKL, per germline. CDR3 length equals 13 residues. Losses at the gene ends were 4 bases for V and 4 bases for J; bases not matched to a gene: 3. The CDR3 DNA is TGCGCCAGCAGCCTCTTAGCGGGAGAGACCCAGTACTTC. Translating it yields CASSLLAGETQYF.

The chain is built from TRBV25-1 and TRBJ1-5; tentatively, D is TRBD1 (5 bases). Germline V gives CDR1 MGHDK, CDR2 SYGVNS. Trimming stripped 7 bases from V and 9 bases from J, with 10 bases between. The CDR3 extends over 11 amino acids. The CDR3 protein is CASKRRGPQHF. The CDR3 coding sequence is TGTGCCAGCAAAAGGAGGGGGCCCCAGCATTTT.

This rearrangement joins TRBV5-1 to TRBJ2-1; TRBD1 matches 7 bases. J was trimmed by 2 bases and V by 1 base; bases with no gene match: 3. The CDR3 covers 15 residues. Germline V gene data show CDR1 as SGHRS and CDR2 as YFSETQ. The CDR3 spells CASSLRQGAYNEQFF. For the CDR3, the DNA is TGCGCCAGCAGCTTGAGGCAGGGGGCCTACAATGAGCAGTTCTTC.

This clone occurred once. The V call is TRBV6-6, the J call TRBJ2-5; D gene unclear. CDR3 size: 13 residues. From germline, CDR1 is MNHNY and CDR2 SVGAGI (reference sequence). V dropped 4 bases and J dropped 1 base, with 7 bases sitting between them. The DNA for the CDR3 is TGTGCCAGCAGTTCCAGCCTCCAAGAGACCCAGTACTTC. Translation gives CASSSSLQETQYF.

As DNA, the CDR3 is TGTGCCAGCAGTTACAGGGGAGAAGGGACTGGAAACACCATATATTTT. It codes for CASSYRGEGTGNTIYF. The V call is TRBV6-5, the J call TRBJ1-3; D possibly corresponds to TRBD1 (5 bases). V shed 2 bases and J shed 2 bases, with 13 bases lying between them. Per the germline V gene, CDR1 is MNHEY and CDR2 is SVGAGI. The CDR3 runs 16 residues.

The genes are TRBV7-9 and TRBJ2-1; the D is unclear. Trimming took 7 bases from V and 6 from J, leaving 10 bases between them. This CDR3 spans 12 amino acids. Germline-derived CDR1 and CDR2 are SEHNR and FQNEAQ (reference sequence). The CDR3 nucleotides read TGTGCCAGCACACAATTAGGCAATGAGCAGTTCTTC. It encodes CASTQLGNEQFF.

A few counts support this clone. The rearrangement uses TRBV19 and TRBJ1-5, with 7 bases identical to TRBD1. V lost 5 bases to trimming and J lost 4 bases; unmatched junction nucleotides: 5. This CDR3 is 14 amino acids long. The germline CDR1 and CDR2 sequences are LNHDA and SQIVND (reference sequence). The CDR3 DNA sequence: TGTGCCAGTAGTCGGGACAGAACAAATCAGCCCCAGCATTTT. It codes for CASSRDRTNQPQHF. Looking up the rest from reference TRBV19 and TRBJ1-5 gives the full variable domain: DGGITQSPKYLFRKEGQNVTLSCEQNLNHDAMYWYRQDPGQGLRLIYYSQIVNDFQKGDIAEGYSVSREKKESFPLTVTSAQKNPTAFYLCASSRDRTNQPQHFGDGTRLSIL.

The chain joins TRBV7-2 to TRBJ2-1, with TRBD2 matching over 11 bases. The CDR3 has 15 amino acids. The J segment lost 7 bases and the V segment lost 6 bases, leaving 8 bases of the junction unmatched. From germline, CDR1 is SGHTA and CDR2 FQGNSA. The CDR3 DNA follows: TGTGCCAGCAGTCTACTAGCGGGAGTAAGTAATGAGCAGTTCTTC. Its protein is CASSLLAGVSNEQFF.

The CDR3 DNA reads as TGTGCCAGCAGCGTAGAGGGGACAGGAGGCACAGATACGCAGTATTTT. Protein product: CASSVEGTGGTDTQYF. The rearrangement links TRBV9 to TRBJ2-3, with 8 nucleotides matching TRBD1. This CDR3 spans 16 amino acids. The V gene end was trimmed by 0 bases and the J gene end by 1 base; junction bases not matched to a gene: 4. Germline CDR1 is SGDLS and CDR2 is YYNGEE.

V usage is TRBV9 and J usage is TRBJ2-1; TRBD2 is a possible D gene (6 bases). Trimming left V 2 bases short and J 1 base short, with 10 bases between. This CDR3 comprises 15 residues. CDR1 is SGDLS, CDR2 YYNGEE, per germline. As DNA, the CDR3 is TGTGCCAGCAGCGTTAGCGGCACTTCCTACAATGAGCAGTTCTTC. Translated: CASSVSGTSYNEQFF. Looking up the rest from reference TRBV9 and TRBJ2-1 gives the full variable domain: DSGVTQTPKHLITATGQRVTLRCSPRSGDLSVYWYQQSLDQGLQFLIQYYNGEERAKGNILERFSAQQFPDLHSELNLSSLELGDSALYFCASSVSGTSYNEQFFGPGTRLTVL.

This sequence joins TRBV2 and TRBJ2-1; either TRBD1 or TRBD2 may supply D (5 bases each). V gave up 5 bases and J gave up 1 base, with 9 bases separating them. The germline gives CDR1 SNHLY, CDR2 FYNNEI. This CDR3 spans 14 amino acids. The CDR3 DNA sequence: TGTGCCAGCAGTTCCGGGACGTCCTACAATGAGCAGTTCTTC. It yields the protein CASSSGTSYNEQFF.

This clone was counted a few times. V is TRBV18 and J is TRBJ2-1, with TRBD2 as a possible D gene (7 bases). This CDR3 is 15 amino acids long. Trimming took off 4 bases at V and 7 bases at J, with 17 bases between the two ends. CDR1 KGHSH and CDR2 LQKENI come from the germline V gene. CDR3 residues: CASSRLIEGGNEQFF. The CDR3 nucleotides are TGTGCCAGCTCACGGCTGATAGAGGGGGGGAATGAGCAGTTCTTC.

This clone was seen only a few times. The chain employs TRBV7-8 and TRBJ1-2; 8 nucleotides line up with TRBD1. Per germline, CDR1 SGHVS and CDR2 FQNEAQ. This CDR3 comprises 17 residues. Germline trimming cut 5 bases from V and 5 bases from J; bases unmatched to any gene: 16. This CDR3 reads CASSARFPGQDPYGYTF. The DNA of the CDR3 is TGTGCCAGCAGCGCGCGTTTCCCGGGACAGGACCCTTATGGCTACACCTTC.

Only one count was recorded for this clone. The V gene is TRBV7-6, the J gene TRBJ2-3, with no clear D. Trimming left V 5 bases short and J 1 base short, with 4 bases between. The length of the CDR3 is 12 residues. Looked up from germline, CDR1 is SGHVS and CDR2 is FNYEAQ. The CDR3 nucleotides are TGTGCCAGCAGCCGTGGCACAGATACGCAGTATTTT. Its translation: CASSRGTDTQYF.

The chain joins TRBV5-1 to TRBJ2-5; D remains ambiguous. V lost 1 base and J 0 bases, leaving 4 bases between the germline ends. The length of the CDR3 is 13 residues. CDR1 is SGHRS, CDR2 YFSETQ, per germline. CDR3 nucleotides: TGCGCCAGCAGCTTGTCAGACCAAGAGACCCAGTACTTC. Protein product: CASSLSDQETQYF.

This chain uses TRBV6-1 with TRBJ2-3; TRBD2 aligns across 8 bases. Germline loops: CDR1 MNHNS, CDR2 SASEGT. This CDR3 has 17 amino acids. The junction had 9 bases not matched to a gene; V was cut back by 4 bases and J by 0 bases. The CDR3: CASSGSTSDSSTDTQYF. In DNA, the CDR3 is TGTGCCAGCAGTGGCTCGACTAGCGATTCTAGCACAGATACGCAGTATTTT.

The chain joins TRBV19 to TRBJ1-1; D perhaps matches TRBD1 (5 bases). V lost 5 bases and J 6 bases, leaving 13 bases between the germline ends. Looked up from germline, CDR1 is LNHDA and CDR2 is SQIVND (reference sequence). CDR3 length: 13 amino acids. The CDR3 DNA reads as TGTGCCAGTAGTTTTCTTCCGGGGCCTGAAGCTTTCTTT. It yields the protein CASSFLPGPEAFF.

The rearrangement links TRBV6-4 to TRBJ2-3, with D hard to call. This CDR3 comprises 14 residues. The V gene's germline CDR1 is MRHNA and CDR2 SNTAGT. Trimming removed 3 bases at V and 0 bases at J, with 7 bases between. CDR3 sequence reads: CASSDQFSTDTQYF. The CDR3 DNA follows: TGTGCCAGCAGTGATCAGTTTAGCACAGATACGCAGTATTTT.